These T cell receptor beta chains were read from a single sample in a study of blood T cell repertoires in COVID-19. Sequencing was performed with immunoSEQ multiplex PCR; in TCRdb, only in-frame clones are kept and a portion is missing. The sample holds 40,000 or so clones, approximately 90% seen once. Material: peripheral blood. Receptor source: a man in his forties or fifties with active COVID-19. Both conserved end residues are part of each CDR3. D genes are given only for firm matches. Size is stated for part of the rows, as once, few or many counts, or as a class when the clone is expanded.

j_gene: TRBJ2-7
v_gene: TRBV6-5
d_gene: NA
abundance: few
CDR3aa: CASSSNPTRDWNEQYF
CDR3nt: TGTGCCAGCAGTTCGAACCCCACGCGGGATTGGAACGAGCAGTACTTC

j_gene: TRBJ1-4
v_gene: TRBV19
d_gene: TRBD1
abundance: NA
CDR3aa: CASSEGGGTNEKLFF
CDR3nt: TGTGCCAGTAGCGAAGGAGGGGGCACTAATGAAAAACTGTTTTTT

j_gene: TRBJ2-7
v_gene: TRBV2
d_gene: NA
abundance: NA
CDR3aa: CASRPTGTYEQYF
CDR3nt: TGTGCCAGCAGGCCGACAGGAACCTACGAGCAGTACTTC

j_gene: TRBJ1-1
v_gene: TRBV10-3
d_gene: NA
abundance: NA
CDR3aa: CAIKRQEDTEAFF
CDR3nt: TGTGCCATCAAACGACAGGAGGACACTGAAGCTTTCTTT

j_gene: TRBJ2-5
v_gene: TRBV3-1/TRBV3-2
d_gene: NA
abundance: NA
CDR3aa: CASSQLAMETQYF
CDR3nt: TGTGCCAGCAGCCAACTAGCTATGGAGACCCAGTACTTC

j_gene: TRBJ1-1
v_gene: TRBV5-1
d_gene: NA
abundance: NA
CDR3aa: CASSLAKRDTEAFF
CDR3nt: TGCGCCAGCAGCTTGGCCAAGAGGGACACTGAAGCTTTCTTT

j_gene: TRBJ2-7
v_gene: TRBV4-1
d_gene: NA
abundance: NA
CDR3aa: CASSRGPYEQYF
CDR3nt: TGCGCCAGCAGCCGGGGGCCCTACGAGCAGTACTTC

j_gene: TRBJ2-1
v_gene: TRBV9
d_gene: TRBD2
abundance: once
CDR3aa: CASSAGGADNEQFF
CDR3nt: TGTGCCAGCAGCGCGGGGGGGGCCGATAATGAGCAGTTCTTC

j_gene: TRBJ2-7
v_gene: TRBV28
d_gene: TRBD1
abundance: NA
CDR3aa: CASSLRGTGVHEQYF
CDR3nt: TGTGCCAGCAGTTTACGAGGGACAGGGGTCCACGAGCAGTACTTC

j_gene: TRBJ2-2
v_gene: TRBV5-4
d_gene: NA
abundance: once
CDR3aa: CASSPNPGGTGELFF
CDR3nt: TGTGCCAGCAGCCCTAACCCTGGCGGCACCGGGGAGCTGTTTTTT

j_gene: TRBJ1-6
v_gene: TRBV19
d_gene: NA
abundance: NA
CDR3aa: CASSIRGAPLHF
CDR3nt: TGTGCCAGTAGTATCCGGGGAGCACCCCTCCACTTT

j_gene: TRBJ2-3
v_gene: TRBV30
d_gene: NA
abundance: NA
CDR3aa: CAWSVLFSAGLADTQYF
CDR3nt: TGTGCCTGGAGTGTTCTATTCTCGGCGGGATTAGCGGATACGCAGTATTTT

j_gene: TRBJ1-2
v_gene: TRBV3-1/TRBV3-2
d_gene: NA
abundance: NA
CDR3aa: CASSQRQGGYGYTF
CDR3nt: TGTGCCAGCAGCCAACGGCAGGGAGGCTATGGCTACACCTTC

j_gene: TRBJ1-2
v_gene: TRBV7-9
d_gene: TRBD1
abundance: NA
CDR3aa: CASSPTPGQGFHGYTF
CDR3nt: TGTGCCAGCAGCCCTACGCCGGGACAGGGGTTTCATGGCTACACCTTC

j_gene: TRBJ2-1
v_gene: TRBV11-3
d_gene: NA
abundance: once
CDR3aa: CASSLELAGEQFF
CDR3nt: TGTGCCAGCAGCTTAGAACTAGCCGGGGAGCAGTTCTTC

j_gene: TRBJ1-5
v_gene: TRBV6-6
d_gene: TRBD1
abundance: once
CDR3aa: CASQTGGQPQHF
CDR3nt: TGTGCCAGCCAAACAGGGGGGCAGCCCCAGCATTTT

j_gene: TRBJ2-7
v_gene: TRBV27
d_gene: TRBD2
abundance: NA
CDR3aa: CASGGGRTEQYF
CDR3nt: TGTGCCAGTGGGGGCGGGAGGACCGAGCAGTACTTC

j_gene: TRBJ2-1
v_gene: TRBV11-2
d_gene: TRBD2
abundance: once
CDR3aa: CASRKLAGVTSSYNEQFF
CDR3nt: TGTGCCAGCAGGAAACTAGCGGGGGTAACTAGCTCCTACAATGAGCAGTTCTTC

j_gene: TRBJ1-1
v_gene: TRBV10-2
d_gene: NA
abundance: NA
CDR3aa: CASAWGGFTEAFF
CDR3nt: TGCGCCAGCGCGTGGGGGGGCTTCACTGAAGCTTTCTTT

j_gene: TRBJ1-4
v_gene: TRBV6-6
d_gene: TRBD1
abundance: NA
CDR3aa: CASSPWTGDPNEKLFF
CDR3nt: TGTGCCAGCAGCCCCTGGACAGGGGATCCTAATGAAAAACTGTTTTTT

j_gene: TRBJ2-7
v_gene: TRBV6-2/TRBV6-3
d_gene: TRBD2
abundance: NA
CDR3aa: CASSYGLTSGGNYEQYF
CDR3nt: TGTGCCAGCAGTTACGGGTTGACTAGCGGGGGAAACTACGAGCAGTACTTC

j_gene: TRBJ2-3
v_gene: TRBV5-1
d_gene: NA
abundance: NA
CDR3aa: CASSLGQEDTQYF
CDR3nt: TGCGCCAGCAGCTTGGGACAGGAGGATACGCAGTATTTT

j_gene: TRBJ2-7
v_gene: TRBV21-1
d_gene: NA
abundance: NA
CDR3aa: CASSKLTGDFYEQYF
CDR3nt: TGTGCCAGCAGCAAATTGACGGGAGATTTCTACGAGCAGTACTTC

j_gene: TRBJ1-6
v_gene: TRBV7-3
d_gene: NA
abundance: NA
CDR3aa: CASSLTSGYNSPLHF
CDR3nt: TGTGCCAGCAGCTTAACCTCAGGGTACAATTCACCCCTCCACTTT

j_gene: TRBJ2-1
v_gene: TRBV5-4
d_gene: TRBD2
abundance: NA
CDR3aa: CASSPPGLKDNEQFF
CDR3nt: TGTGCCAGCAGTCCACCGGGACTAAAGGACAATGAGCAGTTCTTC

j_gene: TRBJ1-2
v_gene: TRBV6-5
d_gene: NA
abundance: once
CDR3aa: CASSLGPGGGYTF
CDR3nt: TGTGCCAGCAGTCTGGGCCCAGGTGGTGGCTACACCTTC

j_gene: TRBJ1-1
v_gene: TRBV10-3
d_gene: TRBD1
abundance: NA
CDR3aa: CAISGTGDTEAFF
CDR3nt: TGTGCCATCAGTGGCACAGGGGACACTGAAGCTTTCTTT

j_gene: TRBJ2-3
v_gene: TRBV5-4
d_gene: NA
abundance: NA
CDR3aa: CASSSASRVSTDTQYF
CDR3nt: TGTGCCAGCAGCTCTGCTAGCCGGGTTAGCACAGATACGCAGTATTTT

j_gene: TRBJ2-7
v_gene: TRBV5-3
d_gene: NA
abundance: NA
CDR3aa: CARSTKQGFDPYEQYF
CDR3nt: TGTGCCAGAAGCACCAAACAGGGTTTCGATCCCTACGAGCAGTACTTC

j_gene: TRBJ2-1
v_gene: TRBV9
d_gene: NA
abundance: NA
CDR3aa: CASTQGVSSYNEQFF
CDR3nt: TGTGCCAGCACCCAGGGCGTTAGCTCCTACAATGAGCAGTTCTTC

j_gene: TRBJ1-1
v_gene: TRBV7-3
d_gene: TRBD1
abundance: NA
CDR3aa: CASSSGTGEVEAFF
CDR3nt: TGTGCCAGCAGCTCAGGGACAGGAGAGGTTGAAGCTTTCTTT

j_gene: TRBJ2-2
v_gene: TRBV4-2
d_gene: TRBD2
abundance: NA
CDR3aa: CASRTSTNTGELFF
CDR3nt: TGTGCCAGCCGGACTAGCACGAACACCGGGGAGCTGTTTTTT

j_gene: TRBJ1-5
v_gene: TRBV4-2
d_gene: NA
abundance: NA
CDR3aa: CASSQGQVNQPQHF
CDR3nt: TGTGCCAGCAGCCAAGGACAGGTTAATCAGCCCCAGCATTTT

j_gene: TRBJ2-5
v_gene: TRBV21-1
d_gene: NA
abundance: once
CDR3aa: CASSKEASGGDRKTQYF
CDR3nt: TGTGCCAGCAGCAAAGAGGCTAGCGGGGGGGACCGTAAGACCCAGTACTTC

j_gene: TRBJ1-2
v_gene: TRBV30
d_gene: NA
abundance: once
CDR3aa: CAWSDPRSTGYF
CDR3nt: TGTGCCTGGAGTGACCCACGATCGACAGGATACTTC

j_gene: TRBJ1-2
v_gene: TRBV12-3/TRBV12-4
d_gene: TRBD1
abundance: NA
CDR3aa: CASSRDRLYGYTF
CDR3nt: TGTGCCAGCAGCAGGGACAGGCTCTATGGCTACACCTTC

j_gene: TRBJ2-5
v_gene: TRBV3-1/TRBV3-2
d_gene: NA
abundance: once
CDR3aa: CASSQSGRQETQYF
CDR3nt: TGTGCCAGCAGCCAATCGGGGAGGCAAGAGACCCAGTACTTC